This T cell receptor (beta chain) comes out of a study of OX40 agonist ivuxolimab in advanced cancers. The table came from immunoSEQ multiplex PCR; TCRdb's copy has only in-frame clones and leaves some out. The repertoire holds about 68,000 clones, with over 75% as singletons. This clone was observed once. This TCR was recovered from an adult with an advanced solid tumor such as melanoma, head and neck, liver or kidney cancer. The specimen was CD4+ or CD8+ T cells sorted from blood, collected in a trial of the OX40 agonist ivuxolimab.

CDR3 DNA: TGTGCCAGCAGTTTCCTAGCCGGGACAGGGCCATCACCCCTCCACTTT. The encoded protein is CASSFLAGTGPSPLHF. The chain joins TRBV28 to TRBJ1-6; TRBD1 aligns across 9 bases. The CDR3 loop spans 16 amino acids. Germline CDR1 is MDHEN and CDR2 is SYDVKM. The V segment lost 3 bases and the J segment 10 bases; nucleotides outside the gene matches: 10.